The source of this TCR beta chain is a study of blood T cell repertoires in COVID-19. Overall study: Samples taken during acute and convalescent COVID-19 were collected in the United States, Italy and Spain. Sample material is recorded as cDNA or gDNA derived from T cells, B-cell-depleted T cells, or PBMCs.

The germline CDR1 and CDR2 sequences are LNHDA and SQIVND (reference sequence). V shed 4 bases and J 3 bases; nucleotides not matched to a gene: 12. The CDR3 extends over 17 amino acids. Profiled with immunoSEQ multiplex PCR; TCRdb holds only in-frame clones, not every one. The table lists 250,000 or so clones, more than 80% of them singletons. The recovered donors of Cohort 3 showed two negative PCRs, clearance, or symptom resolution. V usage is TRBV19 and J usage is TRBJ2-3; 8 bases agree with TRBD2. The clonotype was recovered from a man aged 55 to 70 who had recovered from COVID-19. The specimen sequenced was PBMCs or T cells enriched from blood (not recorded which). CDR3 amino acids: CASSTASTSGLTDTQYF. DNA for the CDR3: TGTGCCAGTAGTACCGCGAGCACTAGCGGACTGACAGATACGCAGTATTTT.